The 9 T cell receptor beta chains below all came from one sample that was sequenced in a study of shared clonotypes between healthy human individuals. Measured with immunoSEQ multiplex PCR; TCRdb has only the in-frame clones, and not every one. The sample lists some 2,000,000 clones; roughly 95% were seen once. Sequenced: naive CD4+ T cells sorted from blood. Regarding subset: CD45RA+ positively selected. The receptors derive from a man between 18 and 35 years old in good health.

CDR3 bases: TGCGCCAGCAGCCTTGATGGTTTTGATCAGCCCCAGCATTTT. Its translation: CASSLDGFDQPQHF. V gene TRBV4-1 combines with J gene TRBJ1-5; D ambiguous. Looked up from germline, CDR1 is MGHRA and CDR2 is YSYEKL. The CDR3 totals 14 residues. With 4 bases removed from V and 5 bases from J, the gap between germline ends came to 12 bases.

This clone was seen just once. The chain links TRBV29-1 to TRBJ2-7, with D hard to call. Germline V gene data show CDR1 as SQVTM and CDR2 as ANQGSEA. The CDR3 has 11 residues. The germline V and J ends were trimmed by 0 bases and 7 bases, with 7 bases remaining between them. The CDR3 loop is CSVEDWAEQYF. In DNA, the CDR3 is TGCAGCGTTGAAGATTGGGCAGAGCAGTACTTC.

The chain employs TRBV5-1 and TRBJ2-7; 9 bases are shared with TRBD1. The V gene end was trimmed by 4 bases and the J gene end by 7 bases; junction bases not matched to a gene: 12. The CDR3 consists of 15 residues. The germline CDR1 and CDR2 sequences are SGHRS and YFSETQ. DNA of the CDR3: TGCGCCAGCAGCGTTGACCGGGACAGGGTATATGAGCAGTACTTC. Translating it yields CASSVDRDRVYEQYF. Full variable domain (outside the CDR3, taken from reference TRBV5-1 and TRBJ2-7): KAGVTQTPRYLIKTRGQQVTLSCSPISGHRSVSWYQQTPGQGLQFLFEYFSETQRNKGNFPGRFSGRQFSNSRSEMNVSTLELGDSALYLCASSVDRDRVYEQYFGPGTRLTVT.

CDR3 bases: TGCGCCAGCAGCAAAACAGGGGGCACCTACGAGCAGTACTTC. Translating it yields CASSKTGGTYEQYF. The rearrangement uses TRBV5-1 and TRBJ2-7, with 9 nucleotides matching TRBD1. With V trimmed by 4 bases and J by 2 bases, 4 bases remained unmatched. This CDR3 is built from 14 residues. From germline, CDR1 is SGHRS and CDR2 YFSETQ. Looking up the rest from reference TRBV5-1 and TRBJ2-7 gives the full variable domain: KAGVTQTPRYLIKTRGQQVTLSCSPISGHRSVSWYQQTPGQGLQFLFEYFSETQRNKGNFPGRFSGRQFSNSRSEMNVSTLELGDSALYLCASSKTGGTYEQYFGPGTRLTVT.

The rearrangement uses TRBV6-5 and TRBJ2-2, with D perhaps TRBD1 or TRBD2 (7 bases each). This CDR3 is 14 amino acids long. Germline V gene sequence: CDR1 MNHEY, CDR2 SVGAGI. Trimming stripped 6 bases from V and 7 bases from J, with 15 bases between. The CDR3 region is CASRNTGEGGELFF. CDR3 sequence (DNA): TGTGCCAGCAGAAATACAGGGGAGGGCGGGGAGCTGTTTTTT.

The chain has TRBV14 and TRBJ1-6, with no clear D. This CDR3 comprises 14 residues. Trimming removed 5 bases at V and 7 bases at J, with 12 bases between. Germline V CDR1 and CDR2: SGHDN, FVKESK. The CDR3 spells CASSYLGGNSPLHF. The CDR3 DNA sequence: TGTGCCAGCAGCTACCTGGGCGGCAATTCACCCCTCCACTTT.

V gene TRBV10-3 combines with J gene TRBJ1-1; D perhaps matches TRBD1 (6 bases). From germline, CDR1 is ENHRY and CDR2 SYGVKD. The CDR3 consists of 16 residues. V lost 7 bases to trimming and J lost 2 bases, with 20 bases between them. CDR3 residues: CAIMTGPDRANTEAFF. CDR3 DNA: TGTGCCATCATGACGGGACCGGACAGAGCAAACACTGAAGCTTTCTTT.

About this clone itself: At the DNA level, this CDR3 is encoded by other sequences in the same sample as well. The rearrangement links TRBV28 to TRBJ1-2, with a weak D call TRBD1 (5 bases). Germline V gene data show CDR1 as MDHEN and CDR2 as SYDVKM. Trimming pared 4 bases from V and 2 bases from J, leaving 11 bases between. The CDR3 is 14 amino acids. The CDR3 bases are TGTGCCAGCAGTTCCCCGGGGGAAAACTATGGCTACACCTTC. It translates to CASSSPGENYGYTF.

A remark on this clone: An end of the junction differs from the germline gene, which may be a read error. The chain is built from TRBV27 and TRBJ1-5; D not certain. From germline, CDR1 is MNHEY and CDR2 SMNVEV (reference sequence). The CDR3 spans 16 residues. The CDR3 sequence is CASNLSGPFSNQPQHF. The CDR3, as DNA: TGTGCCAGCAATTTAAGCGGGCCTTTTAGCAATCAGCCCCAGCATTTT.